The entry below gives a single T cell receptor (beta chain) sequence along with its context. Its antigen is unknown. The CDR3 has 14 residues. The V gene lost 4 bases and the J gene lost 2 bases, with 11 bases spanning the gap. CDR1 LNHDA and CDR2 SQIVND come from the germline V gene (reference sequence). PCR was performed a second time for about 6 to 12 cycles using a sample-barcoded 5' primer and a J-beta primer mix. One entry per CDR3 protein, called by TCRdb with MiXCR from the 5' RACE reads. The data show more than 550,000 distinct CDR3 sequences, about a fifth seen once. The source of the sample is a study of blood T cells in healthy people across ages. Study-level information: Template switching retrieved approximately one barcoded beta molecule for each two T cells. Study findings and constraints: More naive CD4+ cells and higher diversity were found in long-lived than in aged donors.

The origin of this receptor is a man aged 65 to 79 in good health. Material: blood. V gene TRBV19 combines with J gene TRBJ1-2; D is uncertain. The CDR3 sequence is CASSTNPGNYGYTF. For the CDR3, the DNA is TGTGCCAGTAGTACCAATCCCGGGAACTATGGCTACACCTTC.